The 29 T cell receptor beta chains in this list originate from one sample, sequenced in a study of shared clonotypes between healthy human individuals. Some clones are missing from TCRdb's copy, which holds only in-frame ones; the method was immunoSEQ multiplex PCR. The table shows about 980,000 clones, with approximately 80% occurring only once. Source material: memory CD4+ T cells sorted from blood. The subset here: CD45RA-negative fraction. The receptor set was obtained from a man between 18 and 29 years old in good health.

The genes are TRBV4-3 and TRBJ2-1, with TRBD2 matching 7 bases. Trimming took 1 base from V and 10 from J; bases not matched to a gene: 4. Germline values: CDR1 LGHNA, CDR2 YSLEER. There are 13 residues in the CDR3. CDR3 DNA sequence: TGCGCCAGCAGCCAAGGGGAGGGTGGCGAGCAGTTCTTC. Protein product: CASSQGEGGEQFF.

This rearrangement joins TRBV6-5 to TRBJ2-7, with D possibly being TRBD1 or TRBD2 (5 bases each). Per germline, CDR1 MNHEY and CDR2 SVGAGI. The V end lost 6 bases, the J end lost 7 bases, and 16 bases lay between the germline ends. The length of the CDR3 is 13 residues. CDR3 nucleotides: TGTGCCAGCAGGAAAGGTGGGGGTTGGGAGCAGTACTTC. Protein product: CASRKGGGWEQYF.

The chain couples TRBV7-3 to TRBJ2-1; D is perhaps TRBD2 (6 bases). The CDR3 contains 13 residues. Germline V gene data show CDR1 as SGHTA and CDR2 as FQGTGA. With 5 bases removed from V and 3 bases from J, the gap between germline ends came to 8 bases. The CDR3 loop is CASSQEGYNEQFF. The CDR3 DNA is TGTGCCAGCAGCCAGGAGGGCTACAATGAGCAGTTCTTC. Drawing the rest from reference TRBV7-3 and TRBJ2-1, the complete variable domain is GAGVSQTPSNKVTEKGKYVELRCDPISGHTALYWYRQSLGQGPEFLIYFQGTGAADDSGLPNDRFFAVRPEGSVSTLKIQRTERGDSAVYLCASSQEGYNEQFFGPGTRLTVL.

CDR3 sequence (DNA): TGCGCCAGCAGCGCGGGACAGGGGCGCGGCTACACCTTC. Its translation: CASSAGQGRGYTF. The J gene is TRBJ1-2, the V gene TRBV5-1, with TRBD1 matching 10 bases. CDR1 is SGHRS and CDR2 is YFSETQ in the germline V gene. Trimming took 4 bases from V and 8 from J; bases not matched to a gene: 5. The CDR3 sequence is 13 residues long.

V gene TRBV7-2 combines with J gene TRBJ2-4, with D perhaps matching TRBD2 (6 bases). Germline CDR1 SGHTA, CDR2 FQGNSA. The CDR3 runs to 13 residues. Trimming pared 5 bases from V and 9 bases from J, leaving 14 bases between. Here the CDR3 DNA reads TGTGCCAGCAGCGAGTGGCGGGACTTCATTCAGTACTTC. This sequence encodes CASSEWRDFIQYF.

The chain combines TRBV2 with TRBJ1-5, with D possibly matching TRBD1 (5 bases). The CDR3 contains 15 residues. CDR1 and CDR2 (germline): SNHLY, FYNNEI. The V gene lost 3 bases and the J gene lost 1 base, with 10 bases spanning the gap. CDR3 amino acids: CASSDGRASNQPQHF. The DNA of the CDR3 is TGTGCCAGCAGTGATGGCAGGGCAAGCAATCAGCCCCAGCATTTT.

This clone occurred a few times. J is TRBJ1-1 and V is TRBV2; no clear D gene. V was cut by 7 bases and J by 11 bases, with 14 bases left in between. Germline lookup yields CDR1 SNHLY and CDR2 FYNNEI. This CDR3 has 11 amino acids. CDR3: CASNPGVGAFF. CDR3 bases: TGTGCCAGCAACCCCGGGGTCGGCGCTTTCTTT. The entire variable domain, with the rest obtained from reference TRBV2 and TRBJ1-1, is as follows: EPEVTQTPSHQVTQMGQEVILRCVPISNHLYFYWYRQILGQKVEFLVSFYNNEISEKSEIFDDQFSVERPDGSNFTLKIRSTKLEDSAMYFCASNPGVGAFFGQGTRLTVV.

The CDR3 sequence is CASSQVPGAGANVLTF. The CDR3, as DNA: TGCGCCAGCAGCCAAGTTCCGGGAGCCGGGGCCAACGTCCTGACTTTC. The gene calls are TRBV4-3 and TRBJ2-6; TRBD2 might be the D (6 bases). The ends were cut back, 1 base at V and 4 bases at J, with 11 bases in the middle. The germline V gene has CDR1 LGHNA and CDR2 YSLEER. The CDR3 spans 16 residues.

V usage is TRBV18 and J usage is TRBJ2-1, with TRBD2 matching over 7 bases. Germline trimming cut 0 bases from V and 14 bases from J; bases unmatched to any gene: 10. This CDR3 region has 14 residues. Germline assignment: CDR1 KGHSH and CDR2 LQKENI. This chain's CDR3 is CASSPPGSSGREFF. CDR3 coding DNA: TGTGCCAGCTCACCACCGGGGTCTAGCGGTCGGGAGTTCTTC.

This chain connects TRBV7-9 to TRBJ1-2; D unclear. The CDR3 is 14 amino acids. The V end lost 7 bases, the J end lost 3 bases, and 15 bases lay between the germline ends. CDR1 and CDR2 (germline): SEHNR, FQNEAQ (reference sequence). The CDR3 protein is CASTLGHEDYGYTF. The CDR3 DNA reads as TGTGCCAGCACCCTTGGGCACGAGGACTATGGCTACACCTTC.

In its sample, this clone was seen once. The CDR3 sequence is CATSRGPGRDSNQPQHF. CDR3 sequence (DNA): TGTGCCACCAGCAGAGGCCCAGGGAGGGATAGCAATCAGCCCCAGCATTTT. The J gene is TRBJ1-5, the V gene TRBV15, with D perhaps matching TRBD1 (5 bases). The V gene lost 1 base and the J gene lost 0 bases, with 13 bases spanning the gap. Germline assignment: CDR1 LNHNV and CDR2 YYDKDF (reference sequence). The CDR3 has 17 amino acids.

As regards this clone: The same CDR3 arises from other DNA sequences in this sample as well. The chain recombines TRBV11-2 with TRBJ1-1; 7 bases are shared with TRBD1. J was trimmed by 1 base and V by 6 bases; bases with no gene match: 5. CDR1 and CDR2 from the germline V gene are SGHAT and FQNNGV. The CDR3 runs to 14 residues. The CDR3 DNA reads as TGTGCCAGCAGTTTGGGGACAGAGAACACTGAAGCTTTCTTT. Translated: CASSLGTENTEAFF.

The chain has TRBV2 and TRBJ2-7, with D possibly being TRBD1 (6 bases). V was clipped by 7 bases and J by 6 bases, with 16 bases between them. This CDR3 is built from 13 residues. Germline V CDR1 and CDR2: SNHLY, FYNNEI. The CDR3 DNA is TGTGCCAGCAAGACAGGCGGCCTTGGCGAGCAGTACTTC. This translates into CASKTGGLGEQYF.

The rearrangement uses TRBV20-1 and TRBJ2-1; D is ambiguous. This CDR3 contains 11 residues. CDR1 DFQATT and CDR2 SNEGSKA come from the germline V gene (reference sequence). V was trimmed by 3 bases and J by 5 bases, leaving 5 bases between them. The CDR3 protein is CSASGNNEQFF. In DNA, the CDR3 is TGCAGTGCTAGCGGAAACAATGAGCAGTTCTTC.

This clone was counted between two and nine times. The chain is built from TRBV9 and TRBJ2-5, with 9 bases that match TRBD1. The CDR3 is 17 residues long. Losses at the gene ends were 0 bases for V and 2 bases for J; bases not matched to a gene: 8. CDR1 and CDR2 (germline): SGDLS, YYNGEE. CDR3 protein: CASSVATGTGPQETQYF. The DNA for the CDR3 is TGTGCCAGCAGCGTAGCTACCGGGACAGGGCCACAAGAGACCCAGTACTTC.

CDR3 DNA: TGTGCCAGCAGTGCCGGGCGGATAAGCTATGGCTACACCTTC. Translation gives CASSAGRISYGYTF. The V call is TRBV25-1, the J call TRBJ1-2; D remains ambiguous. CDR1 is MGHDK, CDR2 SYGVNS, per germline. The V end lost 4 bases, the J end lost 4 bases, and 13 bases lay between the germline ends. The CDR3 sequence is 14 residues long.

The chain couples TRBV18 to TRBJ1-1; D is perhaps TRBD1 (6 bases). Trimming cost V 1 base and J 0 bases, with 9 bases left between them. CDR1 and CDR2 (germline): KGHSH, LQKENI. CDR3 length: 15 residues. CDR3 nucleotide sequence: TGTGCCAGCTCACCACGGGGGGCCATGAACACTGAAGCTTTCTTT. Its protein product is CASSPRGAMNTEAFF.

This chain joins TRBV11-2 and TRBJ2-7; D gene ambiguous. The CDR3 extends over 15 amino acids. V dropped 1 base and J dropped 0 bases, with 10 bases sitting between them. The V gene's germline CDR1 is SGHAT and CDR2 FQNNGV. CDR3 nucleotide sequence: TGTGCCAGCAGCTTAGGAGTGACAACCTCCTACGAGCAGTACTTC. Translated: CASSLGVTTSYEQYF.

This chain connects TRBV30 to TRBJ2-5; D is unclear. Between the trimmed V and J ends, which lost 2 bases and 13 bases, there was a span of 17 bases. Germline V gene data show CDR1 as GTSNPN and CDR2 as SVGIG (reference sequence). This CDR3 comprises 12 residues. The CDR3: CAWSPDPKTLYF. The CDR3 DNA sequence: TGTGCCTGGAGTCCGGACCCAAAGACCTTGTACTTC.

This clone turned up a few times. CDR3 loop: CAWSQLNTEAFF. CDR3 DNA: TGTGCCTGGAGTCAGCTTAACACTGAAGCTTTCTTT. V usage is TRBV30 and J usage is TRBJ1-1; no clear D gene. The germline V and J ends were trimmed by 2 bases and 2 bases, with 6 bases remaining between them. The CDR3 totals 12 residues. Germline V gene sequence: CDR1 GTSNPN, CDR2 SVGIG (reference sequence).

This CDR3 is CASSSPPLGGEQYF. The DNA for the CDR3 is TGTGCCAGCAGTTCCCCCCCTTTGGGCGGCGAGCAGTACTTC. The genes are TRBV28 and TRBJ2-7; D gene uncertain. CDR3 length equals 14 residues. Germline lookup yields CDR1 MDHEN and CDR2 SYDVKM. V lost 4 bases, J lost 6 bases, and 16 bases lay in between.

V and J are TRBV5-1 and TRBJ2-7; tentatively, D is TRBD1 (6 bases). CDR3 size: 14 residues. Germline V lookup: CDR1 SGHRS, CDR2 YFSETQ. Trimming removed 4 bases from V and 7 bases from J, with 18 bases in between. CDR3 nucleotide sequence: TGCGCCAGCAGCCACCCCGCCAGGGGCCAAGAGCAGTACTTC. Translation: CASSHPARGQEQYF.

Remarks on this clone: The same CDR3 can be traced to other DNA sequences in this sample. The rearrangement uses TRBV5-1 and TRBJ2-7, with 7 bases fitting TRBD1. The CDR3 extends over 13 amino acids. The ends lost 0 bases at V and 5 bases at J; junction bases unmatched: 2. CDR1 and CDR2 from the germline V gene are SGHRS and YFSETQ. This CDR3 reads CASSLGQGDEQYF. For the CDR3, the DNA is TGCGCCAGCAGCTTGGGGCAGGGGGACGAGCAGTACTTC.

The rearrangement uses TRBV7-2 and TRBJ1-1; D unclear. This CDR3 comprises 15 residues. The germline gives CDR1 SGHTA, CDR2 FQGNSA. Trimming left V 4 bases short and J 7 bases short, with 19 bases between. CDR3 in DNA: TGTGCCAGCAGCTCGTGGGGATTCAAAACCGATGAAGCTTTCTTT. This gives the protein CASSSWGFKTDEAFF.

V gene TRBV7-2 combines with J gene TRBJ2-1; 14 positions match TRBD2. There are 16 residues in the CDR3. Trimming removed 6 bases from V and 6 bases from J; junction bases left unmatched: 7. Germline loops: CDR1 SGHTA, CDR2 FQGNSA. The CDR3 loop reads CASRSRTSGRPNEQFF. The CDR3 nucleotides are TGTGCCAGCAGGTCTCGGACTAGCGGGAGGCCCAATGAGCAGTTCTTC.

The J gene is TRBJ2-7, the V gene TRBV18; 8 bases line up with TRBD2. J lost 1 base, V lost 5 bases, and 10 bases had no gene match. Germline V gene lookup returns CDR1 KGHSH and CDR2 LQKENI. The CDR3 loop spans 16 amino acids. CDR3 amino acids: CASSEILTSGSYEQYF. DNA for the CDR3: TGTGCCAGCTCAGAGATACTAACTAGCGGATCCTACGAGCAGTACTTC.

The chain is built from TRBV11-2 and TRBJ1-2, with D possibly matching TRBD1 (5 bases). V lost 5 bases, J lost 8 bases, and 15 bases lay in between. The CDR3 has 13 residues. The V gene's germline CDR1 is SGHAT and CDR2 FQNNGV. The CDR3 loop reads CASSPDQGFGYTF. In nucleotides, the CDR3 is TGTGCCAGCAGCCCTGACCAGGGATTCGGCTACACCTTC. The entire variable domain, with the rest obtained from reference TRBV11-2 and TRBJ1-2, is as follows: EAGVAQSPRYKIIEKRQSVAFWCNPISGHATLYWYQQILGQGPKLLIQFQNNGVVDDSQLPKDRFSAERLKGVDSTLKIQPAKLEDSAVYLCASSPDQGFGYTFGSGTRLTVV.

The chain has TRBV5-1 and TRBJ2-2; TRBD1 aligns across 7 bases. The ends lost 5 bases at V and 6 bases at J; junction bases unmatched: 7. Germline V CDR1 and CDR2: SGHRS, YFSETQ. The CDR3 has 14 amino acids. This chain's CDR3 is CASSRQGDAGELFF. CDR3 DNA: TGCGCCAGCAGTCGGCAGGGGGATGCCGGGGAGCTGTTTTTT.

This clone was seen only once. The J gene is TRBJ2-7, the V gene TRBV5-5, with D unresolved. The CDR3 covers 13 residues. Trimming pared 3 bases from V and 1 base from J, leaving 8 bases between. Germline loops: CDR1 SGHKS, CDR2 YYEKEE (reference sequence). The DNA of the CDR3 is TGTGCCAGCAGCTCGGACCCGTCCTACGAGCAGTACTTC. Its translation: CASSSDPSYEQYF.